These 20 T cell receptor beta chains originate from one sample sequenced in a study of blood T cell repertoires in COVID-19. The assay was immunoSEQ multiplex PCR, and TCRdb's table has in-frame clones only and misses some. Here the sample spans fewer than 250,000 clones, approximately 85% being singletons. Specimen: peripheral blood. The receptors come from a man aged 45-60 years with acute or convalescent COVID-19.

In this sample, this clone turned up a few times. The rearrangement links TRBV29-1 to TRBJ2-3, with 7 bases aligning to TRBD1. Germline CDR1 and CDR2: SQVTM and ANQGSEA. J was trimmed by 2 bases and V by 2 bases; bases with no gene match: 1. The CDR3 runs 13 residues. The CDR3 region has the DNA TGCAGCGTTGAACAGGGGGACACAGATACGCAGTATTTT. Encoded protein: CSVEQGDTDTQYF.

The rearrangement links TRBV4-1 to TRBJ1-6; no firm D call. CDR1 is MGHRA and CDR2 is YSYEKL in the germline V gene. This CDR3 is 15 amino acids long. Trimming pared 2 bases from V and 9 bases from J, leaving 14 bases between. CDR3 residues: CASSQSSVPGSPLHF. CDR3 nucleotides: TGCGCCAGCAGCCAAAGTTCGGTACCTGGTTCACCCCTCCACTTT.

The genes are TRBV6-5 and TRBJ1-1; no definite D call. CDR1 is MNHEY, CDR2 SVGAGI, per germline. Trimming removed 3 bases from V and 2 bases from J, with 7 bases in between. The length of the CDR3 is 13 residues. The CDR3 sequence: CASSYNTNTEAFF. CDR3 nucleotides: TGTGCCAGCAGTTATAACACAAACACTGAAGCTTTCTTT.

This chain connects TRBV18 to TRBJ2-7; 7 bases line up with TRBD1. This CDR3 contains 15 residues. Germline CDR1 reads KGHSH; CDR2 reads LQKENI. Trimming cost V 1 base and J 2 bases; bases outside gene matches: 5. The DNA for the CDR3 is TGTGCCAGCTCACCACTGGGGACAGTACCCTACGAGCAGTACTTC. It encodes CASSPLGTVPYEQYF.

The chain joins TRBV25-1 to TRBJ1-1; D gene ambiguous. V shed 2 bases and J shed 1 base, with 8 bases lying between them. The V gene's germline CDR1 is MGHDK and CDR2 SYGVNS. This CDR3 has 14 residues. CDR3 amino acids: CASSEHGGNTEAFF. For the CDR3, the DNA is TGTGCCAGCAGTGAACACGGAGGGAACACTGAAGCTTTCTTT.

The chain combines TRBV10-3 with TRBJ1-2; the match to TRBD1 covers 7 bases. There are 14 residues in the CDR3. Germline CDR1 is ENHRY and CDR2 is SYGVKD. The junction had 5 bases not matched to a gene; V was cut back by 7 bases and J by 0 bases. The CDR3 nucleotides are TGTGCCATCACCACGGACAGGACTAACTATGGCTACACCTTC. This gives the protein CAITTDRTNYGYTF.

The gene calls are TRBV6-1 and TRBJ1-1; weak D call: TRBD1 (5 bases). Germline-derived CDR1 and CDR2 are MNHNS and SASEGT. Trimming pared 3 bases from V and 7 bases from J, leaving 24 bases between. The CDR3 is made up of 17 amino acids. CDR3 nucleotides: TGTGCCAGCAGTGACCCGGGACCGCGGGGGGGAAGAGATGAAGCTTTCTTT. This translates into CASSDPGPRGGRDEAFF.

CDR3 sequence: CAISESIGRRNQPQHF. DNA for the CDR3: TGTGCCATCAGTGAGTCAATAGGCAGGCGCAATCAGCCCCAGCATTTT. The chain joins TRBV10-3 to TRBJ1-5; D remains ambiguous. Per the germline V gene, CDR1 is ENHRY and CDR2 is SYGVKD. The CDR3 contains 16 residues. The V end lost 0 bases, the J end lost 2 bases, and 11 bases lay between the germline ends.

J is TRBJ2-2 and V is TRBV25-1; D gene unclear. The CDR3 is made up of 14 amino acids. The V end was cut by 0 bases, the J end by 8 bases, with 10 bases between. The germline V gene has CDR1 MGHDK and CDR2 SYGVNS. CDR3 sequence: CASSEYRQAGELFF. CDR3 nucleotide sequence: TGTGCCAGCAGTGAATATCGTCAGGCTGGGGAGCTGTTTTTT.

This clone was counted once. The V and J genes are TRBV6-5 and TRBJ1-2, with a possible D match to TRBD1 (6 bases). The CDR3 runs 13 residues. Germline V CDR1 and CDR2: MNHEY, SVGAGI. V shed 7 bases and J shed 8 bases, with 17 bases lying between them. CDR3 in amino acids: CASTHPDRGGYTF. DNA for the CDR3: TGTGCCAGCACCCATCCGGACAGAGGAGGCTACACCTTC.

The rearrangement joins TRBV10-3 to TRBJ1-1; the match to TRBD1 covers 11 bases. Germline V gives CDR1 ENHRY, CDR2 SYGVKD. The CDR3 covers 14 residues. Trimming took 2 bases from V and 5 from J; bases not matched to a gene: 1. As DNA, the CDR3 is TGTGCCATCAGTGAGGGACAGGGGGCGACTGAAGCTTTCTTT. It is translated as CAISEGQGATEAFF.

This chain joins TRBV28 and TRBJ2-1; a possible D gene is TRBD1 (5 bases). The CDR3 has 17 amino acids. Germline V gene sequence: CDR1 MDHEN, CDR2 SYDVKM. Between the trimmed V and J ends, which lost 5 bases and 1 base, there was a span of 18 bases. DNA for the CDR3: TGTGCCAGCAGTCCCACCAGGGCCCGACGGTCCTACAATGAGCAGTTCTTC. Its protein product is CASSPTRARRSYNEQFF.

The chain has TRBV28 and TRBJ1-1, with D possibly being TRBD1 (5 bases). CDR1 MDHEN and CDR2 SYDVKM come from the germline V gene. The CDR3 covers 13 residues. The V end lost 7 bases, the J end lost 5 bases, and 14 bases lay between the germline ends. CDR3 DNA: TGTGCCAGCAAGGTGGGGGGAGGGACTGAAGCTTTCTTT. Translation: CASKVGGGTEAFF.

This clone was recorded only once. J is TRBJ2-2 and V is TRBV7-6, with 8 nucleotides matching TRBD2. This CDR3 has 16 residues. Trimming at V came to 5 bases and at J to 1 base, leaving 6 bases not matched to a gene. CDR1 is SGHVS, CDR2 FNYEAQ, per germline. The CDR3, as DNA: TGTGCCAGCAGCCAGCGTAGCGGGGTGAACACCGGGGAGCTGTTTTTT. Its translation is CASSQRSGVNTGELFF.

This clone was detected only once. The V gene is TRBV3-1 (or the pseudogene TRBV3-2), the J gene TRBJ1-6, with D unclear. The CDR3 sequence is 13 residues long. V was cut by 4 bases and J by 10 bases, with 11 bases left in between. CDR1 is LGHDT and CDR2 is YNNKEL in the germline V gene (reference sequence). This CDR3 is CASSRGEKSPLHF. The CDR3 DNA is TGTGCCAGCAGCCGGGGAGAAAAATCACCCCTCCACTTT.

The rearrangement uses TRBV7-2 and TRBJ2-2; no clear D. The CDR3 length is 15 residues. Per the germline V gene, CDR1 is SGHTA and CDR2 is FQGNSA. The ends were cut back, 5 bases at V and 5 bases at J, with 15 bases in the middle. The CDR3 loop reads CASSGDSGETGELFF. CDR3 bases: TGTGCCAGCAGCGGAGACTCCGGTGAGACCGGGGAGCTGTTTTTT.

This chain links TRBV30 with TRBJ2-7; TRBD2 aligns across 8 bases. This CDR3 contains 14 residues. Germline-derived CDR1 and CDR2 are GTSNPN and SVGIG (reference sequence). V trimming: 3 bases; J trimming: 3 bases; junction bases outside the gene matches: 7. The CDR3 region is CAWRAYSGSYEQYF. As DNA, the CDR3 is TGTGCCTGGAGGGCGTACAGCGGGAGCTACGAGCAGTACTTC. Supplemented by reference TRBV30 and TRBJ2-7, the full variable domain reads SQTIHQWPATLVQPVGSPLSLECTVEGTSNPNLYWYRQAAGRGLQLLFYSVGIGQISSEVPQNLSASRPQDRQFILSSKKLLLSDSGFYLCAWRAYSGSYEQYFGPGTRLTVT.

This chain links TRBV11-2 with TRBJ2-7; weak D call: TRBD2 (6 bases). The V end lost 1 base, the J end lost 3 bases, and 10 bases lay between the germline ends. The germline CDR1 and CDR2 sequences are SGHAT and FQNNGV. There are 14 residues in the CDR3. CDR3 in amino acids: CASSLVTGSYEQYF. The DNA of the CDR3 is TGTGCCAGCAGCTTAGTGACCGGGAGCTACGAGCAGTACTTC.

The CDR3 sequence: CASSLFFSGDRPQGNTIYF. In DNA form, the CDR3 reads TGCGCCAGCAGCTTGTTTTTCTCAGGGGACAGGCCCCAGGGAAACACCATATATTTT. V and J are TRBV5-1 and TRBJ1-3; 8 positions match TRBD1. After removal of 1 base from V and 4 bases from J, the junction contained 16 bases not matched to a gene. Germline assignment: CDR1 SGHRS and CDR2 YFSETQ. The CDR3 contains 19 residues.

The chain is built from TRBV2 and TRBJ2-7; maybe TRBD1 (6 bases). V lost 6 bases and J 3 bases, leaving 12 bases between the germline ends. From germline, CDR1 is SNHLY and CDR2 FYNNEI. CDR3 length equals 13 residues. CDR3 in amino acids: CASSGQRGYEQYF. The CDR3 coding sequence is TGTGCCAGCAGCGGACAGAGGGGCTACGAGCAGTACTTC.